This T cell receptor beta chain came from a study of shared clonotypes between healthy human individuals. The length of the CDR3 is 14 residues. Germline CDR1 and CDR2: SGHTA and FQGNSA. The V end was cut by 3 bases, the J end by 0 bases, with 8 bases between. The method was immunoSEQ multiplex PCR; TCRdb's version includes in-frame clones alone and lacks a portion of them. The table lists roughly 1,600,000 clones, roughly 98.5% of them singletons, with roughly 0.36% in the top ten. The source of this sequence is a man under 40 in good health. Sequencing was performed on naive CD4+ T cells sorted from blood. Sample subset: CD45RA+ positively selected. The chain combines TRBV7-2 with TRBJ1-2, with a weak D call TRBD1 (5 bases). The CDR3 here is CASSFGTANYGYTF. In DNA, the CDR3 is TGTGCCAGCAGCTTCGGGACGGCTAACTATGGCTACACCTTC.